The following is a T cell receptor (beta chain) sequence with its context. Its antigen remains unidentified. The data are from a study of cytomegalovirus exposure and HLA in healthy donors. Study-wide results and limits: There were around 160 TCR beta chains listed as cytomegalovirus-associated.

Measured with immunoSEQ multiplex PCR; TCRdb has only the in-frame clones, and not every one. The top ten hold over 12% of the sample, which has roughly 220,000 clones, approximately 88% seen once. The receptor was isolated from a woman aged 25 to 45 in good health and CMV-seropositive. Sequenced material: PBMCs.

The CDR3 loop is CASSEAAGISGPGGTQYF. CDR3 sequence (DNA): TGTGCCAGCAGTGAGGCCGCAGGGATAAGCGGACCTGGGGGTACGCAGTATTTT. The V and J genes are TRBV2 and TRBJ2-3; D might be TRBD1 or TRBD2, each matching 5 bases. The CDR3 loop spans 18 amino acids. V lost 3 bases, J lost 8 bases, and 27 bases lay in between. Per the germline V gene, CDR1 is SNHLY and CDR2 is FYNNEI.